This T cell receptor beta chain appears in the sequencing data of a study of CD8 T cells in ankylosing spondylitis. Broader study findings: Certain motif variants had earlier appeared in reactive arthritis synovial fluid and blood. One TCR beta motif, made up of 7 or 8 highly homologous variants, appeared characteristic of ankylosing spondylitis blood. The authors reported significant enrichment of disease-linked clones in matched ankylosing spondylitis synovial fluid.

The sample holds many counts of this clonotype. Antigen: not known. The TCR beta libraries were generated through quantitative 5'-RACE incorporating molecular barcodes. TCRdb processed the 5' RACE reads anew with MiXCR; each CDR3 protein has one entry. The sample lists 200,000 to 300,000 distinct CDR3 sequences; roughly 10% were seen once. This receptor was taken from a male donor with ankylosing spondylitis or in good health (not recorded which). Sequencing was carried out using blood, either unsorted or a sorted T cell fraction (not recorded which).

CDR3 protein: CASSLTGSTEAFF. CDR3 DNA: TGTGCCAGCAGTCTCACAGGAAGCACTGAAGCTTTCTTT. V is TRBV6-1 and J is TRBJ1-1, with D tentatively TRBD1 (5 bases). CDR3 length: 13 amino acids. The ends were cut back, 5 bases at V and 4 bases at J, with 11 bases in the middle. Looked up from germline, CDR1 is MNHNS and CDR2 is SASEGT.